This paragraph reports one T cell receptor (beta chain). The antigen is undetermined. The study reverse transcribed the entire isolated RNA, so it sequenced expressed TCRB transcripts. Profiling relied on immunoSEQ multiplex PCR, and the TCRdb table lists in-frame clones only, not all of them. The sample records fewer than 55,000 clones, less than 55% being singletons. The record originates from a study of beta chain features in type 1 diabetes. General study results and limits: Shortening of TCRB CDR3s, moderate but significant, appeared in all four CD4+ subsets of Type 1 diabetes patients.

In germline, CDR1 is MNHNS, CDR2 SASEGT. V lost 4 bases, J lost 9 bases, and 10 bases lay in between. The CDR3 runs to 12 residues. This chain connects TRBV6-1 to TRBJ1-5; D gene unclear. This TCR was sampled from a man aged 25 to 40 with type 1 diabetes. Sequences were obtained from Tregs from blood. The chain's CDR3 is CASSAGSGPQHF. The DNA of the CDR3 is TGTGCCAGCAGTGCCGGGTCCGGGCCCCAGCATTTT.